These 30 T cell receptor beta chains originate from one sample sequenced in a study of T-cell reconstitution after alpha-beta-depleted transplantation in children. Unique molecular identifiers tagged the TCRbeta library. TCRdb analysed the PCR reads with MiXCR anew, one entry per CDR3 protein. The sample holds under 850,000 distinct CDR3 sequences, around 12% seen once. Material: PBMCs, obtained before TCRalphabeta/CD19-depleted stem cell transplant. These receptors were obtained from a girl aged 2 to 9 with congenital amegakaryocytic thrombocytopenia, due to receive a stem cell transplant.

The V call is TRBV11-2, the J call TRBJ2-2; D remains ambiguous. The germline V gene encodes CDR1 SGHAT and CDR2 FQNNGV. The CDR3 loop spans 14 amino acids. Trimming cost V 1 base and J 3 bases, with 6 bases left between them. The CDR3 sequence: CASSLVGYTGELFF. In nucleotides, the CDR3 is TGTGCCAGCAGCTTAGTGGGCTACACCGGGGAGCTGTTTTTT.

The chain is built from TRBV20-1 and TRBJ1-6; 7 bases are shared with TRBD1. Germline V gives CDR1 DFQATT, CDR2 SNEGSKA (reference sequence). The CDR3 has 18 residues. Unmatched junction bases numbered 18, after V lost 4 bases and J lost 6 bases. The CDR3 region has the DNA TGCAGTGCTATAAGCGTGTCGGGGACAGCGGGACTTAATTCACCCCTCCACTTT. Its translation: CSAISVSGTAGLNSPLHF.

This clonotype was counted a few times. The genes are TRBV7-9 and TRBJ2-1; D is uncertain. V was trimmed by 5 bases and J by 6 bases, leaving 23 bases between them. CDR3 length equals 17 residues. Germline V CDR1 and CDR2: SEHNR, FQNEAQ (reference sequence). The CDR3 nucleotides are TGTGCCAGCAGCCCATGTATTGGTTGCAGGCCCTCCAATGAGCAGTTCTTC. Translated: CASSPCIGCRPSNEQFF.

This clonotype was seen at least ten times. The V gene is TRBV12-3 or TRBV12-4, the J gene TRBJ2-2; D is ambiguous. This CDR3 is 14 amino acids long. The germline V and J ends were trimmed by 7 bases and 4 bases, with 13 bases remaining between them. The CDR3 region is CASILTRSTGELFF. The CDR3 nucleotides read TGTGCCAGCATCCTTACCCGGTCCACCGGGGAGCTGTTTTTT.

This clonotype was counted a few times. The rearrangement joins TRBV24-1 to TRBJ2-3, with 7 nucleotides matching TRBD2. V trimming: 3 bases; J trimming: 4 bases; junction bases outside the gene matches: 6. The CDR3 has 15 residues. The V gene's germline CDR1 is KGHDR and CDR2 SFDVKD. The CDR3 DNA follows: TGTGCCACCAGTGATGTAGGGCGGGAGTCAGATACGCAGTATTTT. This gives the protein CATSDVGRESDTQYF.

The CDR3 loop reads CASSPPLGQGEHGYTF. As DNA, the CDR3 is TGTGCCAGCAGCCCCCCCCTGGGGCAGGGAGAACATGGCTACACCTTC. The chain combines TRBV7-9 with TRBJ1-2; weak D call: TRBD1 (5 bases). Germline V gene lookup returns CDR1 SEHNR and CDR2 FQNEAQ (reference sequence). The CDR3 has 16 amino acids. V was cut by 5 bases and J by 6 bases, with 22 bases left in between.

This clonotype was counted a few times. The rearrangement links TRBV7-6 to TRBJ2-7, with 7 bases matching TRBD2. The ends lost 5 bases at V and 3 bases at J; junction bases unmatched: 4. The length of the CDR3 is 13 residues. The germline V gene encodes CDR1 SGHVS and CDR2 FNYEAQ. DNA of the CDR3: TGTGCCAGCAGCAAGGGACTATACTACGAGCAGTACTTC. It specifies CASSKGLYYEQYF.

A word on this clonotype: A much larger clone lies a single base off, so this may be a read error. This chain uses TRBV29-1 with TRBJ2-7; no clear D. This CDR3 has 11 residues. The V and J ends lost 8 bases and 3 bases respectively, with 11 bases between them. Germline lookup yields CDR1 SQVTM and CDR2 ANQGSEA. CDR3 sequence: CSLARDYEQYF. CDR3 DNA sequence: TGCAGCCTTGCCCGTGACTACGAGCAGTACTTC.

This clonotype was seen many times. This rearrangement joins TRBV6-1 to TRBJ2-1; 10 bases map to TRBD2. V lost 7 bases, J lost 0 bases, and 6 bases stayed unmatched. The CDR3 is made up of 16 amino acids. Germline-derived CDR1 and CDR2 are MNHNS and SASEGT. CDR3 sequence (DNA): TGTGCCAGCACTAGCGGGAGTGATGGCTCCTACAATGAGCAGTTCTTC. This encodes CASTSGSDGSYNEQFF.

This clonotype appeared a few times. The chain joins TRBV7-9 to TRBJ2-7, with 10 nucleotides matching TRBD1. V lost 5 bases and J lost 4; bases outside the gene matches: 5. In germline, CDR1 is SEHNR, CDR2 FQNEAQ (reference sequence). This CDR3 has 14 amino acids. CDR3 residues: CASSIRDRGYEQYF. CDR3 coding DNA: TGTGCCAGCAGCATCCGGGACAGGGGTTACGAGCAGTACTTC.

This clonotype came up many times. The genes are TRBV20-1 and TRBJ2-1, with 9 bases fitting TRBD2. CDR1 is DFQATT, CDR2 SNEGSKA, per germline (reference sequence). CDR3 size: 13 residues. V shed 3 bases and J 7 bases; nucleotides not matched to a gene: 4. CDR3 residues: CSASRLAGNEQFF. The CDR3 bases are TGCAGTGCTAGTCGGCTAGCGGGGAATGAGCAGTTCTTC.

This clonotype was seen repeatedly, ten times or more. The chain recombines TRBV6-5 with TRBJ2-1; 8 nucleotides line up with TRBD2. CDR3 length: 16 amino acids. Per the germline V gene, CDR1 is MNHEY and CDR2 is SVGAGI. Trimming cost V 2 bases and J 4 bases; bases outside gene matches: 7. CDR3 region: CASSYRSGGTYNEQFF. The CDR3 DNA reads as TGTGCCAGCAGTTACCGAAGCGGGGGCACATACAATGAGCAGTTCTTC.

The CDR3 loop is CASSLTGTYEQFF. CDR3 in DNA: TGCGCCAGCAGCTTGACAGGGACGTATGAGCAGTTCTTC. The chain combines TRBV5-1 with TRBJ2-1; D possibly corresponds to TRBD1 (6 bases). CDR3 length equals 13 residues. CDR1 and CDR2 (germline): SGHRS, YFSETQ. Trimming removed 1 base from V and 8 bases from J, with 10 bases in between. Based on the CDR3 plus reference TRBV5-1 and TRBJ2-1, the full variable domain is KAGVTQTPRYLIKTRGQQVTLSCSPISGHRSVSWYQQTPGQGLQFLFEYFSETQRNKGNFPGRFSGRQFSNSRSEMNVSTLELGDSALYLCASSLTGTYEQFFGPGTRLTVL.

This clonotype was counted a few times. This chain uses TRBV20-1 with TRBJ2-7, with D hard to call. Between the trimmed V and J ends, which lost 2 bases and 3 bases, there was a span of 17 bases. Germline CDR1 DFQATT, CDR2 SNEGSKA (reference sequence). This CDR3 has 15 amino acids. The CDR3 loop is CSARPSVAPYYEQYF. DNA for the CDR3: TGCAGTGCTAGACCTTCCGTTGCTCCCTACTACGAGCAGTACTTC.

This clonotype was counted between two and nine times. The chain links TRBV18 to TRBJ1-4; no clear D. The CDR3 sequence is 14 residues long. Germline V gene data show CDR1 as KGHSH and CDR2 as LQKENI. V lost 2 bases to trimming and J lost 4 bases, with 8 bases between them. The CDR3 loop reads CASSPSVNNEKLFF. In DNA, the CDR3 is TGTGCCAGCTCACCATCAGTCAATAATGAAAAACTGTTTTTT.

About this clonotype: A much larger clonotype is one base distant, so this may be a read error. The rearrangement uses TRBV20-1 and TRBJ2-1; D may correspond to TRBD1 or TRBD2 (5 bases each). The CDR3 runs to 16 residues. CDR1 is DFQATT, CDR2 SNEGSKA, per germline (reference sequence). V was shortened by 6 bases and J by 7 bases, with 25 bases between the two germline ends. The CDR3 sequence is CSAYRGLTGKRNEQFF. CDR3 bases: TGCAGTGCCTACCGGGGCCTAACAGGAAAGAGGAATGAGCAGTTCTTC.

This clonotype was detected ten times or more. The genes are TRBV20-1 and TRBJ2-3, with TRBD1 matching over 10 bases. The junction had 6 bases not matched to a gene; V was cut back by 6 bases and J by 3 bases. The germline V gene encodes CDR1 DFQATT and CDR2 SNEGSKA (reference sequence). This CDR3 region has 14 residues. CDR3 nucleotide sequence: TGCAGTGCCGCCGGGACAGGGGCAACAGATACGCAGTATTTT. This gives the protein CSAAGTGATDTQYF.

The gene calls are TRBV12-3 or TRBV12-4 and TRBJ1-1; no definite D call. The CDR3 is 20 amino acids. The V end was cut by 1 base, the J end by 6 bases, with 30 bases between. The CDR3 spells CASSLGGWGTGRHHAAEAFF. The CDR3 DNA is TGTGCCAGCAGTTTAGGTGGCTGGGGTACTGGCCGCCACCACGCCGCTGAAGCTTTCTTT.

This clonotype was recorded at least ten times. The chain links TRBV20-1 to TRBJ2-1; 8 nucleotides agree with TRBD2. CDR3 size: 14 residues. Trimming took 7 bases from V and 6 from J; bases not matched to a gene: 11. Germline V gene data show CDR1 as DFQATT and CDR2 as SNEGSKA (reference sequence). Written as DNA, the CDR3 is TGCAGTGGTATCAGCGGGAGTTCAGGCAATGAGCAGTTCTTC. It specifies CSGISGSSGNEQFF.

This clonotype was recorded a few times. V and J are TRBV28 and TRBJ1-4; no definite D call. The CDR3 extends over 15 amino acids. Germline lookup yields CDR1 MDHEN and CDR2 SYDVKM. V lost 2 bases, J lost 2 bases, and 9 bases lay in between. CDR3 region: CASSLRRDTNEKLFF. Written as DNA, the CDR3 is TGTGCCAGCAGTTTAAGAAGGGATACTAATGAAAAACTGTTTTTT.

This clonotype was counted only a few times. In nucleotides, the CDR3 is TGTGCCATCAGGACAGGGGAAATCTACGAGCAGTACTTC. Translated: CAIRTGEIYEQYF. This chain connects TRBV10-3 to TRBJ2-7; 8 bases map to TRBD1. Germline lookup yields CDR1 ENHRY and CDR2 SYGVKD. Losses at the gene ends were 6 bases for V and 3 bases for J; bases not matched to a gene: 4. There are 13 residues in the CDR3.

With respect to this clonotype: The junction and the germline gene differ at one end; a read error may be behind it. V gene TRBV12-3 or TRBV12-4 combines with J gene TRBJ2-1; 7 positions agree with TRBD2. The CDR3 is 15 amino acids. CDR3 sequence reads: CASRLASGQRDEQFF. CDR3 nucleotides: TGTGCCAGCAGATTAGCTAGCGGACAAAGAGATGAGCAGTTCTTC.

V usage is TRBV7-9 and J usage is TRBJ2-5; D might be TRBD1 or TRBD2, each matching 6 bases. The V gene lost 4 bases and the J gene lost 5 bases, with 20 bases spanning the gap. From germline, CDR1 is SEHNR and CDR2 FQNEAQ (reference sequence). This CDR3 has 16 residues. The CDR3 sequence is CASSSLRGPHLETQYF. The CDR3 nucleotides are TGTGCCAGCAGCTCCCTACGGGGGCCGCATCTTGAGACCCAGTACTTC.

This clonotype appeared many times. This chain joins TRBV12-3 or TRBV12-4 and TRBJ1-1; D is uncertain. V was pared by 6 bases and J by 5 bases, with 19 bases between. This CDR3 contains 15 residues. The CDR3, as DNA: TGTGCCAGCAGACCCGAAAGTCAAGGAACGACTGAAGCTTTCTTT. It translates to CASRPESQGTTEAFF.

This clonotype has a count of ten or more. This rearrangement joins TRBV12-3 or TRBV12-4 to TRBJ2-2, with TRBD2 matching 9 bases. Germline trimming cut 1 base from V and 6 bases from J; bases unmatched to any gene: 6. This CDR3 is built from 16 residues. The CDR3 DNA sequence: TGTGCCAGCAGTTTAGGCCTAGCGGGAAGGGCCGGGGAGCTGTTTTTT. Its translation: CASSLGLAGRAGELFF.

The chain carries TRBV20-1 and TRBJ1-1; 7 nucleotides match TRBD1. CDR3 length: 14 amino acids. In germline, CDR1 is DFQATT, CDR2 SNEGSKA (reference sequence). The V and J ends lost 5 bases and 6 bases, in that order; junction bases with no gene match: 12. The CDR3 DNA sequence: TGCAGTGCTGGTAAACAGGGGAGCGGGCCTGAAGCTTTCTTT. It specifies CSAGKQGSGPEAFF.

This clonotype came up many times. The chain employs TRBV6-1 and TRBJ2-3; 8 positions agree with TRBD2. This CDR3 region has 14 residues. The germline V gene encodes CDR1 MNHNS and CDR2 SASEGT. After removal of 8 bases from V and 0 bases from J, the junction contained 4 bases not matched to a gene. The CDR3 here is CASFSGTSTDTQYF. CDR3 DNA sequence: TGTGCCAGCTTTAGCGGGACAAGCACAGATACGCAGTATTTT.

Worth noting for this clonotype: A much larger clone differs from this one at a single base, so this may be a read error. The rearrangement uses TRBV20-1 and TRBJ2-1, with TRBD1 identical over 9 bases. In germline, CDR1 is DFQATT, CDR2 SNEGSKA (reference sequence). The CDR3 covers 16 residues. CDR3 nucleotides: TGCTGTGCTAGAGAGGCACACAGGGGGCTGCAAAATGAGCAGTTCTTC. Translated: CCAREAHRGLQNEQFF.

This clonotype was seen once. A read error may explain this, as a much larger clone is one base away. This sequence joins TRBV28 and TRBJ2-1, with D unclear. CDR1 and CDR2 from the germline V gene are MDHEN and SYDVKM. This CDR3 comprises 12 residues. The CDR3 loop is CASKVESNEQLF. Written as DNA, the CDR3 is TGTGCCAGCAAGGTCGAGTCGAATGAGCAGCTCTTC. The full variable domain, in which reference TRBV28 and TRBJ2-1 provide the parts outside the CDR3, is DVKVTQSSRYLVKRTGEKVFLECVQDMDHENMFWYRQDPGLGLRLIYFSYDVKMKEKGDIPEGYSVSREKKERFSLILESASTNQTSMYLCASKVESNEQLFGPGTRLTVL.

This chain joins TRBV4-2 and TRBJ1-2, with D tentatively TRBD1 (6 bases). Trimming shortened V by 3 bases and J by 0 bases, and 11 bases separated the two germline ends. Germline V gene data show CDR1 as LGHNA and CDR2 as YNFKEQ. The CDR3 is made up of 15 amino acids. The CDR3 region is CASSHPTGSNYGYTF. The CDR3 DNA sequence: TGTGCCAGCAGCCACCCGACAGGCTCTAACTATGGCTACACCTTC.